This T cell receptor beta chain was recorded in a study of blood T cell dynamics during melanoma immunotherapy. Clones were sequenced by immunoSEQ multiplex PCR, and TCRdb holds only the in-frame ones, with some missing. Among almost 8,500 clones listed, around nine tenths were seen once. Indicated time point: week 3, after first cycle of checkpoint inhibitor. For this clone: The target antigen is unknown.

V gave up 0 bases and J gave up 7 bases; unmatched junction bases: 5. CDR1 is LGHNA and CDR2 is YNFKEQ in the germline V gene. This CDR3 spans 15 amino acids. General study points: Clones driving repertoire changes may be melanoma-specific or general immune activation. PBMC repertoires of eventual disease-control patients split at W3 into clonality or diversity gains.

This sequence was found in a human donor with melanoma. This specimen was blood, taken from a patient treated with checkpoint blockade. The chain joins TRBV4-2 to TRBJ1-5; TRBD1 matches at 8 bases. CDR3 protein: CASSQDGTGRQPQHF. The CDR3 DNA sequence: TGTGCCAGCAGCCAAGATGGGACAGGACGACAGCCCCAGCATTTT.